Shown below are 24 T cell receptor beta chains from a single sample sequenced in a study of CD8+CD57+ T cells in acquired aplastic anemia. CD8+CD57+ cell expansion had been shown by flow cytometry in patients chosen for sequencing. Genomic DNA provided the template from which TCR beta VDJ and CDR3 profiles were obtained. From the reads, TCRdb called clonotypes with MiXCR, one entry per CDR3 protein. Of just over 200,000 distinct CDR3 sequences in the sample, 60% to 80% were seen once. Material: sorted CD4+, CD8+, or CD8+CD57+ T cells (not recorded which) from PBMCs. The receptor source for this set is a human donor with aplastic anemia.

This clonotype has at least ten counts. The rearrangement links TRBV6-1 to TRBJ2-7; 8 nucleotides align to TRBD2. V lost 4 bases, J lost 2 bases, and 4 bases stayed unmatched. The CDR3 sequence is 14 residues long. From germline, CDR1 is MNHNS and CDR2 SASEGT. CDR3 sequence reads: CASSGSGDPYEQYF. In DNA form, the CDR3 reads TGTGCCAGCAGTGGTAGCGGGGACCCCTACGAGCAGTACTTC.

V gene TRBV7-8 combines with J gene TRBJ2-5; weak D call: TRBD2 (5 bases). Germline CDR1 SGHVS, CDR2 FQNEAQ. V shed 1 base and J shed 0 bases, with 9 bases lying between them. The CDR3 contains 15 residues. CDR3: CASSLVSGNQETQYF. The CDR3 region has the DNA TGTGCCAGCAGCTTAGTAAGCGGCAACCAAGAGACCCAGTACTTC.

Ten or more counts support this clonotype. The chain is built from TRBV11-2 and TRBJ2-1; the match to TRBD2 covers 8 bases. Germline V gene data show CDR1 as SGHAT and CDR2 as FQNNGV. CDR3 length: 17 amino acids. J gave up 2 bases and V 0 bases, and 6 bases lay outside the gene matches. Here the CDR3 reads CASSLDGAGGPYNEQFF. The CDR3 region has the DNA TGTGCCAGCAGCTTAGATGGGGCGGGGGGTCCCTACAATGAGCAGTTCTTC.

On this clonotype: At one of its ends the junction is not consistent with the germline gene, which may arise from a read error. The chain uses TRBV7-7 and TRBJ1-1, with no clear D. The germline gives CDR1 SSHAT, CDR2 FNYEAQ (reference sequence). The CDR3 contains 13 residues. CDR3 nucleotide sequence: TGTGCTAGCAGCTTATTAAGGAACACTGAAGCTTTCTTT. Translation gives CASSLLRNTEAFF.

Points on this clonotype: At one end, the junction sequence differs from germline, possibly due to a read error. The J gene is TRBJ1-1, the V gene TRBV5-6; tentatively, D is TRBD1 (5 bases). The CDR3 loop spans 15 amino acids. Germline assignment: CDR1 SGHDT and CDR2 YYEEEE. The CDR3 DNA reads TGTGCCAGCAGATTGGCTTCAGGGTCGACCACTGAAGCTTTCTTT. Amino acids: CASRLASGSTTEAFF. The whole variable domain, remainder taken from reference TRBV5-6 and TRBJ1-1, is DAGVTQSPTHLIKTRGQQVTLRCSPKSGHDTVSWYQQALGQGPQFIFQYYEEEERQRGNFPDRFSGHQFPNYSSELNVNALLLGDSALYLCASRLASGSTTEAFFGQGTRLTVV.

The chain carries TRBV2 and TRBJ1-1, with a possible D match to TRBD1 (5 bases). From germline, CDR1 is SNHLY and CDR2 FYNNEI. The CDR3 is 14 amino acids. V lost 4 bases and J lost 3, with 12 bases in between. As DNA, the CDR3 is TGTGCCAGCAGTGTGGGGGGAAGGGACACTGAAGCTTTCTTT. This encodes CASSVGGRDTEAFF.

The CDR3 here is CASSYDTGLTNEKLFF. In nucleotides, the CDR3 is TGTGCCAGCAGTTATGATACAGGGTTGACTAATGAAAAACTGTTTTTT. This chain joins TRBV6-1 and TRBJ1-4; D might be TRBD1 (6 bases). V shed 5 bases and J shed 2 bases, with 15 bases lying between them. CDR1 MNHNS and CDR2 SASEGT come from the germline V gene. This CDR3 comprises 16 residues.

The chain couples TRBV5-1 to TRBJ2-7; D gene uncertain. The germline CDR1 and CDR2 sequences are SGHRS and YFSETQ. Trimming left V 0 bases short and J 7 bases short, with 8 bases between. This CDR3 is 12 amino acids long. CDR3 amino acids: CASSLVLGEQYF. DNA for the CDR3: TGCGCCAGCAGCTTGGTCCTCGGGGAGCAGTACTTC.

The chain joins TRBV10-3 to TRBJ1-3; 10 bases align to TRBD1. Germline-derived CDR1 and CDR2 are ENHRY and SYGVKD. The CDR3 runs to 15 residues. The trim removed 6 bases at V and 2 bases at J, leaving 4 bases unmatched. CDR3 in DNA: TGTGCCATCAGAGGGACAGGGGTGGCTGGAAACACCATATATTTT. Protein sequence: CAIRGTGVAGNTIYF.

The chain is built from TRBV29-1 and TRBJ1-2; 11 bases agree with TRBD1. Per the germline V gene, CDR1 is SQVTM and CDR2 is ANQGSEA. Unmatched junction bases numbered 9, after V lost 6 bases and J lost 6 bases. This CDR3 contains 14 residues. CDR3 nucleotides: TGCAGCGTGGCCCGCGGACAGGGGGCGGATGGCTACACCTTC. As protein: CSVARGQGADGYTF.

The DNA for the CDR3 is TGCGCCAGCAGGGATGGACTAGCGGGAGGGGCAGATACGCAGTATTTT. Amino acid sequence: CASRDGLAGGADTQYF. This sequence joins TRBV5-1 and TRBJ2-3; 15 bases fit TRBD2. CDR3 size: 16 residues. With 5 bases clipped from V and 4 bases from J, the junction kept 5 bases outside the gene matches. CDR1 and CDR2 from the germline V gene are SGHRS and YFSETQ.

Turning to this clonotype: It may be a read error: a sequence one base away is much more abundant. This chain connects TRBV5-1 to TRBJ2-1; 7 bases fit TRBD2. This CDR3 has 13 residues. Germline CDR1 is SGHRS and CDR2 is YFSETQ. In DNA, the CDR3 is TGCGCCAGCGGCTTGGGGGGGTCGGGTGAGCAGTTCTTC. It is translated as CASGLGGSGEQFF.

This clonotype was seen a handful of times. V is TRBV5-1 and J is TRBJ1-6; 7 positions match TRBD1. The J segment lost 4 bases and the V segment lost 3 bases, leaving 10 bases of the junction unmatched. Germline V gene data show CDR1 as SGHRS and CDR2 as YFSETQ. The CDR3 totals 17 residues. Here the CDR3 DNA reads TGCGCCAGCAGCTCGGACTTTCCGGGACAGTATAATTCACCCCTCCACTTT. Amino acids: CASSSDFPGQYNSPLHF.

V is TRBV20-1 and J is TRBJ2-7; 8 bases align to TRBD1. This CDR3 is built from 14 residues. V lost 1 base and J lost 2; bases outside the gene matches: 4. The germline V gene has CDR1 DFQATT and CDR2 SNEGSKA (reference sequence). CDR3 bases: TGCAGTGCTAGAGTCCCACAGGGGGCCTACGAGCAGTACTTC. Its protein is CSARVPQGAYEQYF.

This clonotype was recorded once. The junction differs from germline at one of its ends, possibly a read error. This rearrangement joins TRBV5-6 to TRBJ2-7; possible D gene TRBD2, 5 bases. The CDR3 sequence is 15 residues long. The germline CDR1 and CDR2 sequences are SGHDT and YYEEEE. The CDR3 loop reads CASSSERTLYSEQYF. DNA of the CDR3: TGTGCCAGCAGCTCCGAGCGGACCCTATACAGTGAGCAGTATTTC.

This clonotype was observed a handful of times. The chain links TRBV4-2 to TRBJ2-7, with unresolved D. V lost 0 bases and J 3 bases, leaving 9 bases between the germline ends. Germline assignment: CDR1 LGHNA and CDR2 YNFKEQ. This CDR3 is 14 amino acids long. CDR3 in amino acids: CASSQDLNGYEQYF. CDR3 DNA sequence: TGTGCCAGCAGCCAAGATTTGAACGGCTACGAGCAGTACTTC.

The J gene is TRBJ2-1, the V gene TRBV2; maybe TRBD2 (5 bases). The germline V gene encodes CDR1 SNHLY and CDR2 FYNNEI. This CDR3 is 12 amino acids long. V gave up 7 bases and J gave up 10 bases, with 14 bases separating them. This CDR3 reads CASMAARREQFF. The CDR3 DNA reads as TGTGCCAGCATGGCCGCCAGGAGGGAGCAGTTCTTC.

This clonotype has only one observation. This chain links TRBV2 with TRBJ2-1, with TRBD1 matching over 9 bases. CDR1 SNHLY and CDR2 FYNNEI come from the germline V gene. The CDR3 length is 14 residues. V gave up 7 bases and J gave up 7 bases; unmatched junction bases: 8. This chain's CDR3 is CASTQDRGGNEQFF. The CDR3 coding sequence is TGTGCCAGCACCCAGGACAGGGGAGGTAATGAGCAGTTCTTC.

V gene TRBV15 combines with J gene TRBJ2-3; TRBD1 matches at 9 bases. Germline assignment: CDR1 LNHNV and CDR2 YYDKDF (reference sequence). The CDR3 length is 14 residues. V was pared by 4 bases and J by 4 bases, with 3 bases of the junction left unmatched. CDR3 residues: CATSNRQGADTQYF. The CDR3 region has the DNA TGTGCCACCAGCAATAGACAGGGGGCAGATACGCAGTATTTT.

V gene TRBV29-1 combines with J gene TRBJ2-2; 9 bases match TRBD2. J lost 6 bases, V lost 4 bases, and 6 bases had no gene match. This CDR3 spans 14 amino acids. Looked up from germline, CDR1 is SQVTM and CDR2 is ANQGSEA. The CDR3, as DNA: TGCAGCGTTGCCGCTAGCGGGACGGCCGGGGAGCTGTTTTTT. Translation gives CSVAASGTAGELFF.

This clonotype was detected only a few times. The V gene is TRBV19, the J gene TRBJ1-2, with D possibly being TRBD1 (6 bases). Germline V gene sequence: CDR1 LNHDA, CDR2 SQIVND (reference sequence). The CDR3 length is 13 residues. The germline V and J ends were trimmed by 6 bases and 2 bases, with 10 bases remaining between them. The CDR3 protein is CASRQGGNYGYTF. In DNA form, the CDR3 reads TGTGCCAGTAGACAGGGCGGGAACTATGGCTACACCTTC.

This clonotype appeared a few times. CDR3 coding DNA: TGTGCCAGCAGCAACTCGGAGGACAGGGAACAACACGAGCAGTACTTC. The encoded protein is CASSNSEDREQHEQYF. J is TRBJ2-7 and V is TRBV7-9, with 8 bases lining up with TRBD1. This CDR3 has 16 residues. Germline V lookup: CDR1 SEHNR, CDR2 FQNEAQ (reference sequence). Germline trimming cut 5 bases from V and 5 bases from J; bases unmatched to any gene: 14.

The chain carries TRBV7-9 and TRBJ1-5; no definite D call. From germline, CDR1 is SEHNR and CDR2 FQNEAQ (reference sequence). The CDR3 runs to 13 residues. V was trimmed by 1 base and J by 5 bases, leaving 6 bases between them. CDR3 nucleotide sequence: TGTGCCAGCAGCTTAGGGGCCCATCAGCCCCAGCATTTT. Translating it yields CASSLGAHQPQHF.

The table lists this clonotype with a few counts. V and J are TRBV10-2 and TRBJ2-2, with 7 bases fitting TRBD2. Germline CDR1 is WSHSY and CDR2 is SAAADI. V gave up 10 bases and J gave up 2 bases; unmatched junction bases: 7. This CDR3 spans 14 amino acids. This chain's CDR3 is CAIATSANTGELFF. The DNA for the CDR3 is TGCGCCATCGCTACTAGCGCCAACACCGGGGAGCTGTTTTTT.